The clone carrying this T cell receptor beta chain was counted a few times. The target antigen is unknown. The data are from a study of cytomegalovirus exposure and HLA in healthy donors. Overall study: An earlier analysis found 120 million or so unique TCR beta sequences from around 180 million T cells. Broader study findings: An analysis done earlier found most TCR beta V segments productive about 87% or about 30% of the time. Donors were assumed by presence/absence analyses to have roughly uniform sequencing depth.

Primers: 60 Vbeta forward and 13 Jbeta reverse. As originally analysed: It was a later analysis that counted some 80 million unique TCR beta chains, of which about 10 million were shared. Libraries were prepared by immunoSEQ multiplex PCR; TCRdb keeps only in-frame clonotypes and omits some of them. The DNA was the basis for D and trimming; V, J and clone size are from that table. The data show around 140,000 clones, around 57% seen once. With V trimmed by 8 bases and J by 1 base, 6 bases remained unmatched. The CDR3 spans 16 residues. Germline CDR1 MDHEN, CDR2 SYDVKM. The clonotype was recovered from a male donor in good health and CMV-seronegative. The sequencing sample was made of PBMCs. V gene TRBV28 combines with J gene TRBJ2-6; 9 bases map to TRBD1. This CDR3 is CASRTGGASGANVLTF. CDR3 nucleotide sequence: TGTGCCAGCCGAACAGGGGGCGCGTCTGGGGCCAACGTCCTGACTTTC.